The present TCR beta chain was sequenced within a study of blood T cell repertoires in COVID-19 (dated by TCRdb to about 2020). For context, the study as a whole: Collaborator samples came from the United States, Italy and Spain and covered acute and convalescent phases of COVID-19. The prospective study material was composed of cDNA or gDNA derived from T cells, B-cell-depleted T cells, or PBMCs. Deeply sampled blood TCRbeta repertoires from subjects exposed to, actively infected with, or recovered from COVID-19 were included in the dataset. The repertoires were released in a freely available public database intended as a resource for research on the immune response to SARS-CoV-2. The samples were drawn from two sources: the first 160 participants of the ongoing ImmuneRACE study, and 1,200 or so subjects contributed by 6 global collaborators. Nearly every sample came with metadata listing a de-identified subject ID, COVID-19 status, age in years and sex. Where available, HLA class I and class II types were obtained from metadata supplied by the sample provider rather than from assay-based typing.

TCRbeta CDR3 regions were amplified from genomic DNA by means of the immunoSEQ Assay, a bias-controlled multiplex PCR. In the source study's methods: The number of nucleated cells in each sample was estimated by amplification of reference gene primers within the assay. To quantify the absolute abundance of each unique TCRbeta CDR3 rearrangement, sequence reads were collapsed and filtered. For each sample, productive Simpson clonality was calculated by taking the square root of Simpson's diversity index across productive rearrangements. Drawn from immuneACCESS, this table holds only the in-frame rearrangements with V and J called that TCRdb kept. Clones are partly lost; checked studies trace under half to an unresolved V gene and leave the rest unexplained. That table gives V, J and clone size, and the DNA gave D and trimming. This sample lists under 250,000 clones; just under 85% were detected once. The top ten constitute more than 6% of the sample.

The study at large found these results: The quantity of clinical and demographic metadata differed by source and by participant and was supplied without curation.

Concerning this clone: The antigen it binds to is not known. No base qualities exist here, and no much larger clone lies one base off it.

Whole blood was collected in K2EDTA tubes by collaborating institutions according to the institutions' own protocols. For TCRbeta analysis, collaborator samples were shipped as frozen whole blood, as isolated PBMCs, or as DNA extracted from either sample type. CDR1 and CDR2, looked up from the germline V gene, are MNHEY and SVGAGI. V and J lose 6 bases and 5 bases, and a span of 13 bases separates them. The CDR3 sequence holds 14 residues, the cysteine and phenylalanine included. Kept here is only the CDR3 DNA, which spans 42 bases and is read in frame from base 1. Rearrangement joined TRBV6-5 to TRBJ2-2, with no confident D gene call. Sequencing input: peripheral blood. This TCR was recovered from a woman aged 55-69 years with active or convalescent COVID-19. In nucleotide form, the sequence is TGTGCCAGCAGCATAGAACGAGCTACCGGGGAGCTGTTTTTT. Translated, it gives CASSIERATGELFF.